The 13 T cell receptor beta chains presented below share a single source sample, sequenced in a study of human T cells and chemical hapten exposure. TCRdb re-called the RACE reads through MiXCR, storing one row per CDR3 protein. Among approximately 340,000 distinct CDR3 sequences listed, around 6.9% were seen once. Time point: patch test 1, 2 weeks after DPC sensitization. Treatment specified: therapeutic diphenylcyclopropenone sensitization with weekly scalp DPC. Sequencing was performed on whole blood, taken in connection with sensitization to the hapten diphenylcyclopropenone (DPC). The receptors shown here come from a woman younger than 35 with alopecia areata. Some clones in this sample may be carry-over from other donors' samples.

This clonotype was counted between two and nine times. The rearrangement links TRBV27 to TRBJ2-2; TRBD1 might be the D (6 bases). CDR1 MNHEY and CDR2 SMNVEV come from the germline V gene (reference sequence). Trimming took 3 bases from V and 7 from J, leaving 12 bases between them. The CDR3 length is 14 residues. The CDR3 reads CASSLGRGVGELFF. In DNA form, the CDR3 reads TGTGCCAGCAGTTTGGGCAGGGGTGTCGGGGAGCTGTTTTTT.

This clonotype showed up many times. The chain has TRBV7-9 and TRBJ2-1, with D possibly being TRBD2 (6 bases). Deletions cut 4 bases from V and 8 bases from J, with 15 bases between. The CDR3 totals 14 residues. Germline values: CDR1 SEHNR, CDR2 FQNEAQ (reference sequence). This chain's CDR3 is CASSSFRGEDEQFF. Written as DNA, the CDR3 is TGTGCCAGCAGCTCCTTCCGAGGGGAGGATGAGCAGTTCTTC. Filled out from reference TRBV7-9 and TRBJ2-1, the complete variable domain reads DTGVSQNPRHKITKRGQNVTFRCDPISEHNRLYWYRQTLGQGPEFLTYFQNEAQLEKSRLLSDRFSAERPKGSFSTLEIQRTEQGDSAMYLCASSSFRGEDEQFFGPGTRLTVL.

This clonotype appeared many times. The gene calls are TRBV6-6 and TRBJ2-2, with 8 bases identical to TRBD2. The length of the CDR3 is 14 residues. The V gene end was trimmed by 7 bases and the J gene end by 7 bases; junction bases not matched to a gene: 8. Germline CDR1 MNHNY, CDR2 SVGAGI (reference sequence). The CDR3 is CASTRTSLNGELFF. In nucleotides, the CDR3 is TGTGCCAGCACCAGGACTAGCTTAAACGGGGAGCTGTTTTTT.

V is TRBV4-1 and J is TRBJ1-1; no clear D. This CDR3 is built from 15 residues. The germline V and J ends were trimmed by 3 bases and 2 bases, with 13 bases remaining between them. Germline CDR1 and CDR2: MGHRA and YSYEKL. CDR3 nucleotide sequence: TGCGCCAGCAGCCACAACCTAGGAACTAACACTGAAGCTTTCTTT. As protein: CASSHNLGTNTEAFF.

This chain connects TRBV20-1 to TRBJ1-1; maybe TRBD1 (6 bases). V lost 4 bases and J 0 bases, leaving 18 bases between the germline ends. There are 16 residues in the CDR3. Looked up from germline, CDR1 is DFQATT and CDR2 is SNEGSKA (reference sequence). The CDR3 region has the DNA TGCAGTGCTAAAGAGGGACAAAGGAACATGAACACTGAAGCTTTCTTT. It translates to CSAKEGQRNMNTEAFF.

This clonotype was counted at least ten times. The chain recombines TRBV29-1 with TRBJ1-1, with 8 bases that match TRBD1. The germline V gene encodes CDR1 SQVTM and CDR2 ANQGSEA. The CDR3 extends over 12 amino acids. J was trimmed by 3 bases and V by 8 bases; bases with no gene match: 5. Written as DNA, the CDR3 is TGCAGCCCGACAGGGGCAGACACTGAAGCTTTCTTT. Its protein product is CSPTGADTEAFF. The whole variable domain, remainder taken from reference TRBV29-1 and TRBJ1-1, is SAVISQKPSRDICQRGTSLTIQCQVDSQVTMMFWYRQQPGQSLTLIATANQGSEATYESGFVIDKFPISRPNLTFSTLTVSNMSPEDSSIYLCSPTGADTEAFFGQGTRLTVV.

This clonotype was detected many times. V and J are TRBV5-4 and TRBJ1-2; 11 bases are a match to TRBD1. Germline trimming cut 0 bases from V and 8 bases from J; bases unmatched to any gene: 9. This CDR3 contains 16 residues. The germline V gene has CDR1 SGHNT and CDR2 YYREEE (reference sequence). CDR3 DNA: TGTGCCAGCAGCTTGGCCCTTGGGACAGGGGGTCAGGGCTACACCTTC. This gives the protein CASSLALGTGGQGYTF.

This clonotype was seen a few times. J is TRBJ2-5 and V is TRBV7-9; possibly TRBD2 for D (6 bases). The CDR3 is 18 residues long. From germline, CDR1 is SEHNR and CDR2 FQNEAQ (reference sequence). V lost 6 bases to trimming and J lost 2 bases, with 25 bases between them. The CDR3 loop reads CASSPLPTRGWGQETQYF. DNA of the CDR3: TGTGCCAGCAGTCCGCTTCCTACGCGGGGATGGGGTCAAGAGACCCAGTACTTC.

This clonotype has ten or more counts. The CDR3 loop reads CASSVESKETQYF. CDR3 nucleotides: TGTGCCAGCAGTGTCGAATCGAAAGAGACCCAGTACTTC. The rearrangement links TRBV2 to TRBJ2-5, with unresolved D. Trimming pared 4 bases from V and 3 bases from J, leaving 9 bases between. The germline V gene encodes CDR1 SNHLY and CDR2 FYNNEI. CDR3 length: 13 amino acids.

As concerns this clonotype: Mismatch with germline at one junction end may stem from a read error. The chain links TRBV7-3 to TRBJ1-3, with TRBD1 as a possible D gene (5 bases). This CDR3 is 15 amino acids long. Germline values: CDR1 SGHTA, CDR2 FQGTGA. The CDR3 DNA reads as TGTGCCAGCAGCTTATGGGGGAGCTCTGGAAACACCACATATTTT. Residues: CASSLWGSSGNTTYF.

In its sample, this clonotype was seen once. The chain uses TRBV5-6 and TRBJ1-2, with unresolved D. CDR1 is SGHDT, CDR2 YYEEEE, per germline. V was cut by 0 bases and J by 0 bases, with 9 bases left in between. CDR3 length equals 15 residues. The CDR3 DNA follows: TGTGCCAGCAGCTTGGGGGCAGGATCTAACTATGGCTACACCTTC. This sequence encodes CASSLGAGSNYGYTF.

The genes are TRBV6-6 and TRBJ2-5, with 9 bases lining up with TRBD1. The CDR3 consists of 15 residues. The ends lost 7 bases at V and 3 bases at J; junction bases unmatched: 9. Germline V gene data show CDR1 as MNHNY and CDR2 as SVGAGI (reference sequence). The CDR3 nucleotides are TGTGCCAGCAACCCGAGTACAGGGGGCGAAGAGACCCAGTACTTC. Its translation is CASNPSTGGEETQYF.

This clonotype was detected ten times or more. The chain has TRBV12-3 or TRBV12-4 and TRBJ2-5; D unresolved. The CDR3 length is 14 residues. V was trimmed by 3 bases and J by 3 bases, leaving 11 bases between them. CDR3 residues: CASSFSGGEETQYF. The CDR3 DNA sequence: TGTGCCAGCAGTTTTTCTGGCGGCGAAGAGACCCAGTACTTC.